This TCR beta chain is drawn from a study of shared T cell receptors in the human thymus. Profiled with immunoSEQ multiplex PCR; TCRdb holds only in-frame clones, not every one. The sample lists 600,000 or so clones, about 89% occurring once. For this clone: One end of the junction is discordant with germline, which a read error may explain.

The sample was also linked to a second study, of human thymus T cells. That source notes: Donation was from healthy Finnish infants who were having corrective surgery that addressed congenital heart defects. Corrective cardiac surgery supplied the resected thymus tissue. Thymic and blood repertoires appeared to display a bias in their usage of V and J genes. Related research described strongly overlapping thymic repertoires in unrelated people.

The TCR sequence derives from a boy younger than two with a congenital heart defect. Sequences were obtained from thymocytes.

The CDR3 spells CASSLGKTSF. For the CDR3, the DNA is TGTGCCAGCAGCTTAGGGAAGACAAGCTTT. The chain joins TRBV7-2 to TRBJ1-1; no clear D. The germline V gene encodes CDR1 SGHTA and CDR2 FQGNSA. The CDR3 length is 10 residues.